The 13 T cell receptor beta chains reported below all come from one sample, sequenced in a study of blood T cell repertoires in COVID-19 (dated by TCRdb to 2018 to 2020). The receptor library was made with the immunoSEQ multiplex PCR assay. TCRdb took this table from immuneACCESS and kept in-frame rearrangements with V and J called. Such tables lack part of the clones; where checked against another copy, unresolved V genes explain under half of the gap, and the rest is unexplained. The sample table records approximately 210,000 clones; approximately 80% of these occur just once. Clones ranked in the top ten supply about 8.9% of the sample. Input material: PBMCs or T cells enriched from blood (not recorded which). The origin of the receptors is a woman between 50 and 59 years old with acute COVID-19.

The chain links TRBV7-2 to TRBJ2-5, with TRBD2 matching over 7 bases. The CDR3 is made up of 14 amino acids. Trimming took 5 bases from V and 2 from J; bases not matched to a gene: 5. The germline gives CDR1 SGHTA, CDR2 FQGNSA. The CDR3 protein is CASSAAGAQETQYF. The DNA for the CDR3 is TGTGCCAGCAGCGCCGCGGGAGCTCAAGAGACCCAGTACTTC.

This clone was counted between two and nine times. The V and J genes are TRBV7-2 and TRBJ1-6; the D gene is possibly TRBD1 (5 bases). Germline assignment: CDR1 SGHTA and CDR2 FQGNSA. V lost 5 bases and J 12 bases, leaving 14 bases between the germline ends. The CDR3 is made up of 13 amino acids. The CDR3 loop is CASSKDKGGPLHF. Here the CDR3 DNA reads TGTGCCAGCAGCAAGGACAAGGGAGGACCCCTCCACTTT.

The chain's CDR3 is CASRRQGVTEAFF. CDR3 sequence (DNA): TGTGCCAGCAGGCGACAGGGGGTTACTGAAGCTTTCTTT. The J gene is TRBJ1-1, the V gene TRBV27, with 9 bases that match TRBD1. This CDR3 has 13 amino acids. Germline V CDR1 and CDR2: MNHEY, SMNVEV (reference sequence). V was pared by 6 bases and J by 5 bases, with 4 bases of the junction left unmatched.

The chain links TRBV10-3 to TRBJ2-1; 9 bases align to TRBD1. This CDR3 spans 14 amino acids. With 10 bases clipped from V and 8 bases from J, the junction kept 12 bases outside the gene matches. In germline, CDR1 is ENHRY, CDR2 SYGVKD. The CDR3, as DNA: TGTGCCACCCTCGACCGGGACAGGGCTCATGAGCAGTTCTTC. This codes for CATLDRDRAHEQFF.

CDR3 sequence (DNA): TGTGCCAGCAGTTCAGCAAGCGGGAGGGTTGAAGAGACCCAGTACTTC. Its protein is CASSSASGRVEETQYF. The chain carries TRBV6-2 or TRBV6-3 and TRBJ2-5, with TRBD2 identical over 10 bases. The CDR3 consists of 16 residues. Germline lookup yields CDR1 MNHEY and CDR2 SVGEGT. V dropped 4 bases and J dropped 3; count of bases not matched to a gene: 8.

The rearrangement joins TRBV7-2 to TRBJ2-3, with 10 nucleotides matching TRBD2. The CDR3 spans 15 residues. In germline, CDR1 is SGHTA, CDR2 FQGNSA. With V trimmed by 2 bases and J by 6 bases, 5 bases remained unmatched. CDR3 in amino acids: CASSLMGLAPDTQYF. The CDR3 region has the DNA TGTGCCAGCAGCTTAATGGGACTAGCGCCCGATACGCAGTATTTT.

V is TRBV4-1 and J is TRBJ1-5; 7 bases line up with TRBD1. The germline gives CDR1 MGHRA, CDR2 YSYEKL. This CDR3 is built from 18 residues. V lost 1 base, J lost 2 bases, and 11 bases stayed unmatched. CDR3 region: CASSQGRQGLMGNQPQHF. CDR3 nucleotide sequence: TGCGCCAGCAGCCAAGGTAGACAGGGTTTAATGGGCAATCAGCCCCAGCATTTT.

This clone was seen once. The chain carries TRBV14 and TRBJ2-7; 8 positions match TRBD1. Germline CDR1 and CDR2: SGHDN and FVKESK. The CDR3 is made up of 15 amino acids. Trimming took 4 bases from V and 5 from J; bases not matched to a gene: 10. The CDR3 spells CASSPRTGSRDEQYF. The CDR3 bases are TGTGCCAGCAGCCCTCGGACAGGGAGTAGGGACGAGCAGTACTTC. The variable domain in full, completed from reference TRBV14 and TRBJ2-7, reads EAGVTQFPSHSVIEKGQTVTLRCDPISGHDNLYWYRRVMGKEIKFLLHFVKESKQDESGMPNNRFLAERTGGTYSTLKVQPAELEDSGVYFCASSPRTGSRDEQYFGPGTRLTVT.

V is TRBV18 and J is TRBJ2-1; 15 bases match TRBD2. V dropped 3 bases and J dropped 9; count of bases not matched to a gene: 21. Germline V gene data show CDR1 as KGHSH and CDR2 as LQKENI. CDR3 length: 21 residues. CDR3 sequence (DNA): TGTGCCAGCTCACCTGGGGCAGGGGCCCTCGGGACTAGCGGGAGGCTCTTTGAGCAGTTCTTC. It encodes CASSPGAGALGTSGRLFEQFF.

The chain is built from TRBV18 and TRBJ2-5, with TRBD2 as a possible D gene (5 bases). The CDR3 is 13 amino acids. Per the germline V gene, CDR1 is KGHSH and CDR2 is LQKENI. V lost 0 bases, J lost 5 bases, and 7 bases lay in between. For the CDR3, the DNA is TGTGCCAGCTCACCACCCTCGGGGGAGACCCAGTACTTC. Translation: CASSPPSGETQYF.

The chain is built from TRBV5-1 and TRBJ1-1, with 8 bases identical to TRBD1. The CDR3 contains 14 residues. Germline V gene sequence: CDR1 SGHRS, CDR2 YFSETQ. Trimming cost V 4 bases and J 5 bases; bases outside gene matches: 7. The CDR3 region has the DNA TGCGCCAGCAGCATGGACAGGGAGGGGACTGAAGCTTTCTTT. Translation: CASSMDREGTEAFF.

Worth noting for this clone: One junction end disagrees with the germline gene, perhaps due to a read error. The chain recombines TRBV7-2 with TRBJ2-1, with 12 bases lining up with TRBD2. The CDR3 covers 17 residues. The germline gives CDR1 SGHTA, CDR2 FQGNSA. The CDR3 DNA follows: TGTGCCAGCAGCCTAGCCAATGGTCTAGCGGGAGGGGGTGAGCAGTTCTTC. Translation: CASSLANGLAGGGEQFF.

The CDR3 loop is CASSPWGQVNYGYTF. The CDR3 DNA sequence: TGCGCCAGCAGCCCCTGGGGACAGGTTAACTATGGCTACACCTTC. The rearrangement links TRBV5-1 to TRBJ1-2; TRBD1 matches 8 bases. Germline-derived CDR1 and CDR2 are SGHRS and YFSETQ. The CDR3 totals 15 residues. V was pared by 4 bases and J by 1 base, with 6 bases of the junction left unmatched. Complete variable domain (other parts from reference TRBV5-1 and TRBJ1-2): KAGVTQTPRYLIKTRGQQVTLSCSPISGHRSVSWYQQTPGQGLQFLFEYFSETQRNKGNFPGRFSGRQFSNSRSEMNVSTLELGDSALYLCASSPWGQVNYGYTFGSGTRLTVV.